The 17 T cell receptor beta chains below come from one sample, sequenced in a study of regulatory T cells in long-lasting Graves disease. Time point noted: newly diagnosed GD, antithyroid drugs for less than 3 months. Extracted RNA from PBMCs served as the source of the TCR library. With iRepertoire HTBI primers and Arm-PCR of CDR3 regions, TCR beta libraries were built. MiXCR was run by TCRdb on the multiplex PCR reads, yielding one entry per CDR3 protein. The data contain some 330,000 distinct CDR3 sequences, 10% to 15% of them singletons. These sequences were also reported in another study, on T cells in Graves' hyperthyroidism and ophthalmopathy.

This specimen was peripheral blood mononuclear cells (PBMCs), taken at new diagnosis, from a patient treated with antithyroid drugs. The receptors stem from a woman younger than 35 with Graves disease.

This clonotype occurred many times. The rearrangement uses TRBV28 and TRBJ2-7; D is perhaps TRBD1 (6 bases). CDR3 length: 13 amino acids. Germline V gene sequence: CDR1 MDHEN, CDR2 SYDVKM. Trimming took off 6 bases at V and 3 bases at J, with 12 bases between the two ends. The CDR3 nucleotides are TGTGCCAGCAGGAATACAGGGCTCTACGAGCAGTACTTC. The encoded protein is CASRNTGLYEQYF. The full variable domain, in which reference TRBV28 and TRBJ2-7 provide the parts outside the CDR3, is DVKVTQSSRYLVKRTGEKVFLECVQDMDHENMFWYRQDPGLGLRLIYFSYDVKMKEKGDIPEGYSVSREKKERFSLILESASTNQTSMYLCASRNTGLYEQYFGPGTRLTVT.

This clonotype has only a few counts. Given a much more abundant clone one base away, this may be a read error. The V gene is TRBV6-2 or TRBV6-3, the J gene TRBJ1-5, with no clear D. The V gene's germline CDR1 is MNHEY and CDR2 SVGEGT. V was pared by 2 bases and J by 6 bases, with 11 bases between. This CDR3 has 14 residues. In DNA, the CDR3 is TGTGCCAGCAGTTACAGCAGGAAGGTTCAGCCCCAGCATTTT. Residues: CASSYSRKVQPQHF.

V is TRBV29-1 and J is TRBJ2-3, with 7 positions matching TRBD2. Germline-derived CDR1 and CDR2 are SQVTM and ANQGSEA. The V segment lost 6 bases and the J segment 9 bases; nucleotides outside the gene matches: 6. The CDR3 totals 11 residues. This chain's CDR3 is CSVPSGATQYF. In DNA, the CDR3 is TGCAGCGTACCGAGCGGGGCAACGCAGTATTTT.

This clonotype was picked up many times. The genes are TRBV27 and TRBJ2-1; 7 nucleotides match TRBD2. This CDR3 contains 15 residues. After removal of 4 bases from V and 1 base from J, the junction contained 4 bases not matched to a gene. The germline V gene has CDR1 MNHEY and CDR2 SMNVEV (reference sequence). The CDR3 DNA reads TGTGCCAGCAGTTCGACCGGGGGGTCCTACAATGAGCAGTTCTTC. Translating gives CASSSTGGSYNEQFF.

This clonotype has a handful of counts. The chain combines TRBV5-1 with TRBJ2-6; 8 bases fit TRBD1. The CDR3 length is 17 residues. Trimming removed 7 bases from V and 4 bases from J; junction bases left unmatched: 13. CDR1 and CDR2 (germline): SGHRS, YFSETQ. Here the CDR3 DNA reads TGCGCCAGCCGCGGGACAGGCCACGGTAGGGGGGCCAACGTCCTGACTTTC. Its protein product is CASRGTGHGRGANVLTF.

This clonotype was detected ten times or more. The chain uses TRBV7-2 and TRBJ2-3; D perhaps matches TRBD2 (5 bases). The V gene lost 5 bases and the J gene lost 9 bases, with 12 bases spanning the gap. The CDR3 is made up of 12 amino acids. CDR1 is SGHTA and CDR2 is FQGNSA in the germline V gene. CDR3 sequence reads: CASSTTPGTQYF. CDR3 sequence (DNA): TGTGCCAGCAGCACCACCCCGGGGACGCAGTATTTT.

This chain uses TRBV7-9 with TRBJ1-1; possible D gene TRBD1, 5 bases. CDR1 is SEHNR, CDR2 FQNEAQ, per germline (reference sequence). Between the trimmed V and J ends, which lost 3 bases and 11 bases, there was a span of 10 bases. This CDR3 has 11 amino acids. The CDR3 is CASSFGGSAFF. Here the CDR3 DNA reads TGTGCCAGCAGCTTCGGGGGGAGCGCTTTCTTT. The whole variable domain, filled in from reference TRBV7-9 and TRBJ1-1, reads DTGVSQNPRHKITKRGQNVTFRCDPISEHNRLYWYRQTLGQGPEFLTYFQNEAQLEKSRLLSDRFSAERPKGSFSTLEIQRTEQGDSAMYLCASSFGGSAFFGQGTRLTVV.

This clonotype was recorded at least ten times. The chain is built from TRBV18 and TRBJ1-2; D not resolved. CDR3 length: 14 amino acids. The V end lost 0 bases, the J end lost 1 base, and 6 bases lay between the germline ends. CDR1 KGHSH and CDR2 LQKENI come from the germline V gene. This CDR3 reads CASSPPGLNYGYTF. Written as DNA, the CDR3 is TGTGCCAGCTCACCACCAGGACTTAACTATGGCTACACCTTC.

This clonotype appeared many times. The chain uses TRBV20-1 and TRBJ1-1, with TRBD1 matching over 7 bases. This CDR3 comprises 15 residues. The germline CDR1 and CDR2 sequences are DFQATT and SNEGSKA (reference sequence). Trimming cost V 1 base and J 0 bases; bases outside gene matches: 5. CDR3 in amino acids: CSARVPGQMNTEAFF. The DNA for the CDR3 is TGCAGTGCTAGAGTCCCGGGACAGATGAACACTGAAGCTTTCTTT.

There are a few counts of this clonotype. The chain carries TRBV5-8 and TRBJ1-3, with D uncertain. The V gene lost 4 bases and the J gene lost 4 bases, with 12 bases spanning the gap. CDR1 is SGHTS and CDR2 is YDEGEE in the germline V gene. This CDR3 comprises 14 residues. CDR3 amino acids: CASSRNGRGNTIYF. CDR3 in DNA: TGTGCCAGCAGCCGTAACGGTAGAGGAAACACCATATATTTT.

The sample holds many counts of this clonotype. The chain couples TRBV2 to TRBJ2-4; a weak D match, TRBD1 (6 bases). CDR3 length: 17 amino acids. V gave up 8 bases and J gave up 5 bases, with 25 bases separating them. Germline loops: CDR1 SNHLY, CDR2 FYNNEI. Here the CDR3 reads CASRDTLSVSLQNIQYF. The CDR3 DNA sequence: TGTGCCAGCCGGGACACCCTCTCGGTCTCTCTCCAAAACATTCAGTACTTC.

This clonotype was seen many times. V is TRBV7-2 and J is TRBJ1-6; D unresolved. CDR3 size: 18 residues. CDR1 SGHTA and CDR2 FQGNSA come from the germline V gene. Trimming left V 5 bases short and J 0 bases short, with 17 bases between. The CDR3 sequence is CASSTRLTSTSYNSPLHF. CDR3 nucleotides: TGTGCCAGCAGCACTCGCCTTACATCAACCTCCTATAATTCACCCCTCCACTTT.

This clonotype was seen many times. V usage is TRBV12-3 or TRBV12-4 and J usage is TRBJ1-1; TRBD1 aligns across 9 bases. CDR3 length equals 14 residues. V gave up 2 bases and J gave up 7 bases; unmatched junction bases: 5. As DNA, the CDR3 is TGTGCCAGCAGTTTAATCGTGACAGGGGGTGAAGCTTTCTTT. The encoded protein is CASSLIVTGGEAFF.

Many counts were recorded for this clonotype. This rearrangement joins TRBV29-1 to TRBJ2-1, with TRBD2 identical over 9 bases. This CDR3 is 13 amino acids long. V was pared by 2 bases and J by 9 bases, with 5 bases of the junction left unmatched. From germline, CDR1 is SQVTM and CDR2 ANQGSEA. CDR3 region: CSVERSGGIEQFF. In DNA form, the CDR3 reads TGCAGCGTTGAACGTAGCGGGGGAATTGAGCAGTTCTTC.

In this sample, this clonotype turned up many times. The chain links TRBV9 to TRBJ1-2, with D possibly TRBD1 on 5 matching bases. The length of the CDR3 is 15 residues. V dropped 4 bases and J dropped 1 base, with 14 bases sitting between them. Germline lookup yields CDR1 SGDLS and CDR2 YYNGEE. The CDR3 region is CASSPTRGGNYGYTF. As DNA, the CDR3 is TGTGCCAGCAGCCCGACGCGGGGGGGTAACTATGGCTACACCTTC.

Ten or more counts support this clonotype. This chain joins TRBV28 and TRBJ1-4; tentatively, D is TRBD1 (6 bases). Germline assignment: CDR1 MDHEN and CDR2 SYDVKM. The CDR3 is made up of 20 amino acids. V was pared by 4 bases and J by 0 bases, with 24 bases between. DNA of the CDR3: TGTGCCAGCAGTTCTCCCATCGTCCGGGACATCCCTTCAACTAATGAAAAACTGTTTTTT. Protein: CASSSPIVRDIPSTNEKLFF.

This clonotype was seen repeatedly, ten times or more. J is TRBJ1-1 and V is TRBV7-9; no firm D call. This CDR3 has 14 amino acids. CDR1 is SEHNR and CDR2 is FQNEAQ in the germline V gene (reference sequence). V lost 6 bases, J lost 6 bases, and 17 bases lay in between. The CDR3 DNA reads TGTGCCAGCAGGCGGTTTTTGTGGCCCTCTGAAGCTTTCTTT. It specifies CASRRFLWPSEAFF.